These 32 T cell receptor beta chains came from one sample sequenced in a study of CD8 T cells in Susac syndrome. Reverse transcription of roughly 0.45 to 1 ug RNA was performed with random hexamers. TCRdb analysed the immunoSEQ multiplex PCR reads with MiXCR anew, one entry per CDR3 protein. The table lists roughly 80,000 distinct CDR3 sequences, about 94% of them singletons. The sample comprised CD8+ T cells from PBMCs. The origin of the receptors is a human donor in good health.

The V and J genes are TRBV29-1 and TRBJ2-2; possibly TRBD1 for D (6 bases). Per germline, CDR1 SQVTM and CDR2 ANQGSEA. The length of the CDR3 is 15 residues. Trimming pared 6 bases from V and 5 bases from J, leaving 19 bases between. Here the CDR3 DNA reads TGCAGCGTCAGACAGGATTCGTTTGCGACCGGGGAGCTGTTTTTT. This codes for CSVRQDSFATGELFF.

This clonotype came up a few times. This rearrangement joins TRBV27 to TRBJ2-7, with 7 nucleotides matching TRBD2. This CDR3 comprises 14 residues. The ends lost 6 bases at V and 2 bases at J; junction bases unmatched: 7. The germline gives CDR1 MNHEY, CDR2 SMNVEV (reference sequence). This CDR3 reads CASRNLGRAYEQYF. The CDR3 DNA reads TGTGCCAGCAGGAACCTGGGGAGGGCCTACGAGCAGTACTTC.

The chain has TRBV4-1 and TRBJ2-4; weak D call: TRBD1 (5 bases). The CDR3 spans 15 residues. The V gene's germline CDR1 is MGHRA and CDR2 YSYEKL. V was shortened by 0 bases and J by 0 bases, with 6 bases between the two germline ends. CDR3 sequence: CASSQEDKAKNIQYF. The CDR3 coding sequence is TGCGCCAGCAGCCAAGAGGACAAAGCCAAAAACATTCAGTACTTC.

The chain employs TRBV20-1 and TRBJ2-1, with unresolved D. In germline, CDR1 is DFQATT, CDR2 SNEGSKA (reference sequence). The CDR3 is 13 amino acids. V lost 0 bases, J lost 8 bases, and 11 bases lay in between. The CDR3 bases are TGCAGTGCTAGAGATCGGAAGGGTGATGAGCAGTTCTTC. Amino acid sequence: CSARDRKGDEQFF.

The chain couples TRBV3-1 to TRBJ2-1; D gene ambiguous. CDR1 and CDR2 (germline): LGHDT, YNNKEL (reference sequence). Between the trimmed V and J ends, which lost 3 bases and 6 bases, there was a span of 12 bases. The CDR3 extends over 14 amino acids. As DNA, the CDR3 is TGTGCCAGCAGCCAGGATTCCGCCCTCAATGAGCAGTTCTTC. Residues: CASSQDSALNEQFF.

The rearrangement links TRBV9 to TRBJ1-2, with 9 bases identical to TRBD1. This CDR3 contains 13 residues. The germline CDR1 and CDR2 sequences are SGDLS and YYNGEE. The junction had 4 bases not matched to a gene; V was cut back by 2 bases and J by 8 bases. The CDR3 bases are TGTGCCAGCAGCGTGGGGACAGGGAGCGGCTACACCTTC. This sequence encodes CASSVGTGSGYTF.

The chain recombines TRBV15 with TRBJ1-5; TRBD1 matches at 8 bases. Germline CDR1 reads LNHNV; CDR2 reads YYDKDF (reference sequence). The CDR3 contains 14 residues. J was trimmed by 1 base and V by 5 bases; bases with no gene match: 1. CDR3 loop: CATSQGASNQPQHF. The DNA of the CDR3 is TGTGCCACCAGCCAGGGGGCGAGCAATCAGCCCCAGCATTTT.

The V and J genes are TRBV9 and TRBJ1-3; D is ambiguous. V shed 0 bases and J shed 6 bases, with 13 bases lying between them. The V gene's germline CDR1 is SGDLS and CDR2 YYNGEE. This CDR3 is built from 15 residues. The CDR3 is CASSVADDRQNTIYF. The CDR3 DNA sequence: TGTGCCAGCAGCGTAGCCGACGATAGACAAAACACCATATATTTT.

The chain is built from TRBV3-1 and TRBJ1-2; tentative D call: TRBD1 (5 bases). The germline V gene has CDR1 LGHDT and CDR2 YNNKEL (reference sequence). V lost 2 bases to trimming and J lost 7 bases, with 14 bases between them. The CDR3 has 14 residues. In nucleotides, the CDR3 is TGTGCCAGCAGCCAAAAGGGACTTACCGCTGGCTACACCTTC. Translation gives CASSQKGLTAGYTF.

The genes are TRBV14 and TRBJ2-4, with D possibly TRBD1 on 6 matching bases. With 0 bases removed from V and 1 base from J, the gap between germline ends came to 13 bases. Per the germline V gene, CDR1 is SGHDN and CDR2 is FVKESK. This CDR3 has 17 amino acids. CDR3 region: CASSQDYRGTAKNIQYF. The CDR3 DNA reads TGTGCCAGCAGCCAAGATTATAGGGGGACGGCCAAAAACATTCAGTACTTC. Full variable domain (outside the CDR3, taken from reference TRBV14 and TRBJ2-4): EAGVTQFPSHSVIEKGQTVTLRCDPISGHDNLYWYRRVMGKEIKFLLHFVKESKQDESGMPNNRFLAERTGGTYSTLKVQPAELEDSGVYFCASSQDYRGTAKNIQYFGAGTRLSVL.

The chain couples TRBV28 to TRBJ1-2; the match to TRBD1 covers 7 bases. The CDR3 runs 16 residues. Germline V gene sequence: CDR1 MDHEN, CDR2 SYDVKM. V was clipped by 5 bases and J by 0 bases; unmatched bases: 9. This CDR3 is CASSPAPGQTNYGYTF. The DNA for the CDR3 is TGTGCCAGCAGTCCGGCCCCGGGACAGACTAACTATGGCTACACCTTC.

This chain uses TRBV5-6 with TRBJ2-7; D possibly corresponds to TRBD2 (6 bases). The CDR3 is made up of 15 amino acids. CDR1 and CDR2 from the germline V gene are SGHDT and YYEEEE. The V gene lost 4 bases and the J gene lost 2 bases, with 16 bases spanning the gap. The CDR3 here is CASSPLDGGTYEQYV. The CDR3 nucleotides read TGTGCCAGCAGCCCACTGGATGGGGGGACCTACGAGCAGTACGTC.

The CDR3, as DNA: TGTGCCAGCAGTTTATTCTCGGGAGTCCCACTAATAAATGAGCAGTTCTTC. Amino acid sequence: CASSLFSGVPLINEQFF. This rearrangement joins TRBV27 to TRBJ2-1, with D perhaps TRBD2 (6 bases). Trimming left V 1 base short and J 7 bases short, with 20 bases between. The CDR3 has 17 residues. Germline V lookup: CDR1 MNHEY, CDR2 SMNVEV (reference sequence).

This CDR3 reads CASSGRRDMNTEAFF. Here the CDR3 DNA reads TGTGCCAGCAGCGGACGCAGGGATATGAACACTGAAGCTTTCTTT. V usage is TRBV9 and J usage is TRBJ1-1; the D gene is possibly TRBD1 (5 bases). In germline, CDR1 is SGDLS, CDR2 YYNGEE. V was shortened by 3 bases and J by 0 bases, with 12 bases between the two germline ends. The CDR3 consists of 15 residues.

The rearrangement uses TRBV19 and TRBJ1-6; 7 bases align to TRBD1. Per germline, CDR1 LNHDA and CDR2 SQIVND (reference sequence). J gave up 7 bases and V 5 bases, and 8 bases lay outside the gene matches. This CDR3 has 15 amino acids. CDR3 bases: TGTGCCAGTAGTCCTTTCAGGGGGATGAATTCACCCCTCCACTTT. It is translated as CASSPFRGMNSPLHF.

The genes are TRBV13 and TRBJ2-7; the D gene is possibly TRBD1 (6 bases). The germline V gene encodes CDR1 PRHDT and CDR2 FYEKMQ (reference sequence). V shed 5 bases and J shed 4 bases, with 15 bases lying between them. This CDR3 is built from 14 residues. The CDR3 reads CASSPRGLRYEQYV. The CDR3 coding sequence is TGTGCCAGCAGCCCCAGGGGCCTCAGGTACGAGCAGTACGTC.

The chain carries TRBV25-1 and TRBJ2-7, with D tentatively TRBD1 (5 bases). In germline, CDR1 is MGHDK, CDR2 SYGVNS. CDR3 length: 13 amino acids. V lost 5 bases to trimming and J lost 7 bases, with 15 bases between them. The CDR3 coding sequence is TGTGCCAGCAGTTTACAAGGGGCGGCGGAGCAGTACGTC. It encodes CASSLQGAAEQYV.

The chain has TRBV4-1 and TRBJ1-6; D unresolved. CDR1 is MGHRA, CDR2 YSYEKL, per germline. The CDR3 runs to 16 residues. V shed 1 base and J shed 6 bases, with 13 bases lying between them. CDR3: CASSQVQSRFNSPLHF. In nucleotides, the CDR3 is TGCGCCAGCAGCCAAGTTCAATCGAGGTTTAATTCACCCCTCCACTTT.

This chain joins TRBV2 and TRBJ2-1, with D hard to call. The V gene's germline CDR1 is SNHLY and CDR2 FYNNEI. V shed 10 bases and J shed 6 bases, with 13 bases lying between them. This CDR3 contains 12 residues. Here the CDR3 DNA reads TGTGCCATTCGGACGGAAATCAATGAGCAGTTCTTC. Residues: CAIRTEINEQFF.

This chain connects TRBV12-3 or TRBV12-4 to TRBJ1-1; 8 bases are a match to TRBD1. This CDR3 spans 14 amino acids. The V and J ends lost 9 bases and 4 bases, in that order; junction bases with no gene match: 10. CDR3 amino acids: CASRTTGVFTEAFF. CDR3 sequence (DNA): TGTGCCAGTAGAACGACAGGGGTGTTCACTGAAGCTTTCTTT.

V usage is TRBV4-1 and J usage is TRBJ2-3; D is ambiguous. CDR3 length: 13 amino acids. V was pared by 1 base and J by 4 bases, with 6 bases between. Germline CDR1 and CDR2: MGHRA and YSYEKL. CDR3: CASSQVAADTQYF. CDR3 DNA: TGCGCCAGCAGCCAAGTTGCAGCAGATACGCAGTATTTT.

The sample holds one count of this clonotype. This chain connects TRBV6-2 or TRBV6-3 to TRBJ2-7; the D gene is possibly TRBD1 (5 bases). V shed 0 bases and J shed 2 bases, with 8 bases lying between them. The CDR3 has 14 residues. Germline V CDR1 and CDR2: MNHEY, SVGEGT. This CDR3 reads CASSYSQGPYEQYF. In nucleotides, the CDR3 is TGTGCCAGCAGTTACTCGCAGGGTCCCTACGAGCAGTACTTC.

The chain carries TRBV7-9 and TRBJ1-5, with unresolved D. Germline V gene data show CDR1 as SEHNR and CDR2 as FQNEAQ (reference sequence). There are 17 residues in the CDR3. Trimming removed 3 bases from V and 7 bases from J, with 22 bases in between. The CDR3 protein is CASSFYLVGSPDQPQHF. CDR3 in DNA: TGTGCCAGCAGCTTTTATTTGGTCGGTTCCCCCGACCAGCCCCAGCATTTT.

The rearrangement links TRBV28 to TRBJ2-1; D might be TRBD1 or TRBD2, each matching 6 bases. This CDR3 is 15 amino acids long. V gave up 7 bases and J gave up 6 bases, with 19 bases separating them. Germline V gene lookup returns CDR1 MDHEN and CDR2 SYDVKM. The CDR3 here is CASTSKRGAPNEQFF. The CDR3 DNA reads as TGTGCCAGCACCTCCAAGAGGGGGGCCCCCAATGAGCAGTTCTTC. Combining the CDR3 with reference TRBV28 and TRBJ2-1 gives the whole variable domain DVKVTQSSRYLVKRTGEKVFLECVQDMDHENMFWYRQDPGLGLRLIYFSYDVKMKEKGDIPEGYSVSREKKERFSLILESASTNQTSMYLCASTSKRGAPNEQFFGPGTRLTVL.

V and J are TRBV27 and TRBJ1-5; TRBD1 matches at 7 bases. This CDR3 is built from 14 residues. V was clipped by 4 bases and J by 7 bases; unmatched bases: 7. Germline lookup yields CDR1 MNHEY and CDR2 SMNVEV (reference sequence). DNA of the CDR3: TGTGCCAGCAGTTCCAACAGGGGTAACCAGCCCCAGCATTTT. Its translation is CASSSNRGNQPQHF.

This chain connects TRBV29-1 to TRBJ2-1, with D tentatively TRBD1 (6 bases). CDR1 and CDR2 (germline): SQVTM, ANQGSEA. The CDR3 is 11 amino acids. V was shortened by 4 bases and J by 8 bases, with 9 bases between the two germline ends. CDR3 DNA: TGCAGCGTTGTATGGGGGCATGAGCAGTTCTTC. This translates into CSVVWGHEQFF.

J is TRBJ2-7 and V is TRBV3-1; 9 nucleotides align to TRBD2. CDR3 length: 16 residues. The J segment lost 8 bases and the V segment lost 0 bases, leaving 11 bases of the junction unmatched. Germline CDR1 and CDR2: LGHDT and YNNKEL (reference sequence). The CDR3 bases are TGTGCCAGCAGCCAAGATTCGGGACTAGCAGGTTTGCAGCAGTACGTC. Protein sequence: CASSQDSGLAGLQQYV.

The genes are TRBV27 and TRBJ2-5, with D perhaps matching TRBD1 (5 bases). V was trimmed by 5 bases and J by 7 bases, leaving 14 bases between them. The CDR3 consists of 13 residues. Germline CDR1 is MNHEY and CDR2 is SMNVEV (reference sequence). The CDR3 nucleotides are TGTGCCAGCAGTCCTACAGGTTTTGGGACCCAGTACTTC. This translates into CASSPTGFGTQYF.

The rearrangement links TRBV24-1 to TRBJ2-5; TRBD1 aligns across 7 bases. V was pared by 4 bases and J by 0 bases, with 7 bases of the junction left unmatched. This CDR3 spans 16 amino acids. Germline V CDR1 and CDR2: KGHDR, SFDVKD. The DNA of the CDR3 is TGTGCCACCAGTGACCAAAAGGACAGGTACCAAGAGACCCAGTACTTC. Amino acids: CATSDQKDRYQETQYF.

V and J are TRBV10-2 and TRBJ2-7, with D possibly being TRBD1 (5 bases). Germline assignment: CDR1 WSHSY and CDR2 SAAADI. The CDR3 is 11 amino acids. V gave up 8 bases and J gave up 3 bases, with 8 bases separating them. CDR3 coding DNA: TGCGCCAGCGGGGCGAGCTACGAGCAGTACGTC. It specifies CASGASYEQYV.

The chain joins TRBV24-1 to TRBJ2-2; the D is unclear. The CDR3 covers 13 residues. Germline CDR1 KGHDR, CDR2 SFDVKD. Trimming took 7 bases from V and 1 from J, leaving 6 bases between them. The CDR3 here is CATSGMNTGELFF. DNA for the CDR3: TGTGCCACCAGCGGTATGAACACCGGGGAGCTGTTTTTT.

This clonotype has only one observation. This CDR3 reads CSFTGYTF. The CDR3 nucleotides read TGCAGTTTTACTGGCTACACCTTC. The chain has TRBV20-1 and TRBJ1-2, with D hard to call. V was pared by 8 bases and J by 7 bases, with 5 bases between. This CDR3 has 8 amino acids. Germline V gene lookup returns CDR1 DFQATT and CDR2 SNEGSKA (reference sequence).